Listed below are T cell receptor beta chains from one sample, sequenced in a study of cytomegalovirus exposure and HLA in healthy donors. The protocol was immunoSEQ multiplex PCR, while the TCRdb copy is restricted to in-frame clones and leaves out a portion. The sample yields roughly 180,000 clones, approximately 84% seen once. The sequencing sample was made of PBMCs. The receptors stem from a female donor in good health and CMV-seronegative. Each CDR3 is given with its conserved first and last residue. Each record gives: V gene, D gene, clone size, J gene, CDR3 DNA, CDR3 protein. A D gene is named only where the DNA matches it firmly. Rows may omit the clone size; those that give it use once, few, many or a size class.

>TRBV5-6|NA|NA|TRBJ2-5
TGTGCCAGCAGCCGGTACCAAGAGACCCAGTACTTC
CASSRYQETQYF
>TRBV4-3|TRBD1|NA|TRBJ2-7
TGCGCCAGCAGCCGAACAGGGGACCCGACCTACGAGCAGTACTTC
CASSRTGDPTYEQYF
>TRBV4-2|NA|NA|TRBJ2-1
TGTGCCAGCAGCCAATCAAGGTCTAGCGACTACAATGAGCAGTTCTTC
CASSQSRSSDYNEQFF
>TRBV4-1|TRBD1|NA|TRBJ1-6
TGCGCCAGCAGCGGCAACAGGGGAAATTCACCCCTCCACTTT
CASSGNRGNSPLHF
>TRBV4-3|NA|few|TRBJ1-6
TGCGCCAGCAGCCAAGCGATGTCACGGGATTCACCCCTCCACTTT
CASSQAMSRDSPLHF
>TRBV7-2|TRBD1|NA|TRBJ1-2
TGTGCCAGCAGCACAGGACAGGGGGCACATGGCTACACCTTC
CASSTGQGAHGYTF
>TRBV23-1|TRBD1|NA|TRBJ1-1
TGCGCCAGCAGTCAGACAGGGGACACTGAAGCTTTCTTT
CASSQTGDTEAFF
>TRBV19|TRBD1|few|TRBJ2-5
TGTGCCAGTAGTGATGACAGGGCTCAAGAGACCCAGTACTTC
CASSDDRAQETQYF
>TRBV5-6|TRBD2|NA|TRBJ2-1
TGTGCCAGCAGCGCCACTAGCGCGGGTGAGCAGTTCTTC
CASSATSAGEQFF
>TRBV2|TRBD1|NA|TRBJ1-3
TGTGCCAGCAGTCGACAGGGGGCCGGAAACACCATATATTTT
CASSRQGAGNTIYF
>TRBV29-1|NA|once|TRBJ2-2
TGCAGCGTTGGTTGGCAGATAAACACCGGGGAGCTGTTTTTT
CSVGWQINTGELFF
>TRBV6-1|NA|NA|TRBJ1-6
TGTGCCTGCCGGGGGGGTAATTCACCCCTCCACTTT
CACRGGNSPLHF
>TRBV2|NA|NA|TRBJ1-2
TGTGCCAGCAGGTCACAGGGTCAGGGATATGGCTACACCTTC
CASRSQGQGYGYTF
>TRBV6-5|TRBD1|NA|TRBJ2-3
TGTGCCAGCAGGTCAAGACAGGGGGCTTCGTATTTT
CASRSRQGASYF
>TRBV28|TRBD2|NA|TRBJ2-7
TGTGCCAGCAGTTTATACCTAGCGGGAGACGGGGAGCAGTACTTC
CASSLYLAGDGEQYF
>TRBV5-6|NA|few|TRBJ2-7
TGTGCCAGCAGCCTCGCAGGAGGGACCTACGAGCAGTACTTC
CASSLAGGTYEQYF
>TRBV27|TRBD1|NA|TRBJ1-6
TGTGCCAGCAGAAGCCGACAGGGTGATAATTCACCCCTCCACTTT
CASRSRQGDNSPLHF
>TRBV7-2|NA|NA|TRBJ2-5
TGTGCCAGCGGAGACAGGCATGAAGAGACCCAGTACTTC
CASGDRHEETQYF
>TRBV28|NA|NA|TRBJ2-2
TGTGCCAGCAGTTCCGGGGGTAACAGGGAGCTGTTTTTT
CASSSGGNRELFF
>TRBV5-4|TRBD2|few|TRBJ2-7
TGTGCCAGCAGCAGGACTAGCGGGAGTATAACCTACGAGCAGTACTTC
CASSRTSGSITYEQYF
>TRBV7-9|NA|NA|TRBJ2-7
TGTGCCAGCAGCATTACGGCAGGTACCTTCTACGAGCAGTACTTC
CASSITAGTFYEQYF
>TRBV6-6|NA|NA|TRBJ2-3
TGTGCCAGCAGTCAGGATTTGGCCACAGATACGCAGTATTTT
CASSQDLATDTQYF
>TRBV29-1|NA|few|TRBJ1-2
TGCAGCGTTGCGATGGCCTTGGGCGGCTACACCTTC
CSVAMALGGYTF
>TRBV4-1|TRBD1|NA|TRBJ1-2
TGCGCCAGCAGCCAAGTCTGGGGGACAGCTGTCGGTAACTATGGCTACACCTTC
CASSQVWGTAVGNYGYTF
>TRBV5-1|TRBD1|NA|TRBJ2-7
TGCGCCAGCAGCTTGGAGGACGGGACAGCATACGAGCAGTACTTC
CASSLEDGTAYEQYF
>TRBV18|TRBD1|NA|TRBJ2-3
TGTGCCAGCTCACCACTGGGACAGGGATCCACAGATACGCAGTATTTT
CASSPLGQGSTDTQYF
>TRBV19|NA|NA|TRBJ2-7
TGTGCCATAGAGAACGGGGGGCAGGTTTACGAGCAGTACTTC
CAIENGGQVYEQYF
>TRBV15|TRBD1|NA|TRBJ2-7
TGTGCCACCAGCAGCAGAAGTTTCCAGGGGGCCTACGAGCAGTACTTC
CATSSRSFQGAYEQYF
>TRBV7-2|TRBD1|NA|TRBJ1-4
TGTGCCAGCAGCTTAGCACCAGGGGGGAGTGAAAAACTGTTTTTT
CASSLAPGGSEKLFF
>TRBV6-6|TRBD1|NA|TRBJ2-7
TGTGCCAGCACCCCTGGGACAGCTCTTTCCTACGAGCAGTACTTC
CASTPGTALSYEQYF
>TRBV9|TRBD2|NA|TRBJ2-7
TGTGCCAGCAGCGTAGGTCAGGGAGGGAAAGGGTCCTACGAGCAGTACTTC
CASSVGQGGKGSYEQYF
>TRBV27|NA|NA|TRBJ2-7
TGTGCCAGCAGTGGCCGACTAGATTCCTACGAGCAGTACTTC
CASSGRLDSYEQYF
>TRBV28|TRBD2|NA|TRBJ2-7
TGTGCCAGCAGGAACGCGGGACTAACCTCCTACGAGCAGTACTTC
CASRNAGLTSYEQYF
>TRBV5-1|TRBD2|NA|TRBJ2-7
TGCGCCAGCAGCTTGGTACAGACCTCTCTAGCGGGAGGGCCGGCCTACGAGCAGTACTTC
CASSLVQTSLAGGPAYEQYF
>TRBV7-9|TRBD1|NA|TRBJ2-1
TGTGCCAGCAGCTTAATCCCGGGACAGGGTCTTGGTGAGCAGTTCTTC
CASSLIPGQGLGEQFF
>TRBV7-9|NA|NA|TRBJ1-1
TGTGCCAGCAGCTTAGCTTCCCAGGGGAACACTGAAGCTTTCTTT
CASSLASQGNTEAFF
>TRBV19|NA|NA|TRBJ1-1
TGTGCCAGTAGTATTCCCCCCCGGGGGGTGGGGAACACTGAAGCTTTCTTT
CASSIPPRGVGNTEAFF
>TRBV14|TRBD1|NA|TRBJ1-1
TGTGCCAGCAGCCTCCGGACAGGGTTGAACACTGAAGCTTTCTTT
CASSLRTGLNTEAFF
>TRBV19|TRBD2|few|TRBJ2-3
TGTGCCAGTAGTATGGAACTAGCGGTGGCAGATACGCAGTATTTT
CASSMELAVADTQYF
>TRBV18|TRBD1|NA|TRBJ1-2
TGTGCCAGCTCAGCCGGGACAGGGGAGAACTATGGCTACACCTTC
CASSAGTGENYGYTF
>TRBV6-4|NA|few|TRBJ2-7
TGTGCCAGCAGTGACCCCCCCCGGACAGTGGGCGAGCAGTACTTC
CASSDPPRTVGEQYF
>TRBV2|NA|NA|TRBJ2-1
TGTACCAGCGTTGTGGTCGGAGACAATGAGCAGTTCTTC
CTSVVVGDNEQFF
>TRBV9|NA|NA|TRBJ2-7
TGTGCCAGCAGCGACAGGTATTCCTACGAGCAGTACTTC
CASSDRYSYEQYF
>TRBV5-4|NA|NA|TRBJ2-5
TGTGCCAGCAGCTCTTCAGGGGTACGAGAGACCCAGTACTTC
CASSSSGVRETQYF
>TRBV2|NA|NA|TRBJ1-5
TGTGCCAGCAGGGATCTATACTCAGGGCGCAATCAGCCCCAGCATTTT
CASRDLYSGRNQPQHF
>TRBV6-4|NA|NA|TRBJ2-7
TGTGCCAGCAGTGACTCTAGTATTATGGCTAGCTACGAGCAGTACTTC
CASSDSSIMASYEQYF
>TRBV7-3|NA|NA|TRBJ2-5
TGTGCCAGCAGCCCTAGGGGGGGCCGGAGGGAGACCCAGTACTTC
CASSPRGGRRETQYF
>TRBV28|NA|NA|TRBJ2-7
TGTGCCAGCAGTCTTAAGCAGGAGGCCCTCGAGCAGTACTTC
CASSLKQEALEQYF
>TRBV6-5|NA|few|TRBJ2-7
TGTGCCAGCAAGAGTAGCGGCCCTCGCTACGAGCAGTACTTC
CASKSSGPRYEQYF
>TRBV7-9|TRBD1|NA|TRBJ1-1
TGTGCCAGCAGTTTCCAGGGGGACGACACTGAAGCTTTCTTT
CASSFQGDDTEAFF